This passage covers 7 T cell receptor beta chains from one sample sequenced in a study of T cells in tumors after PD-1 blockade. The protocol was immunoSEQ multiplex PCR, while the TCRdb copy is restricted to in-frame clones and leaves out a portion. Found here are roughly 47,000 clones, 75% to 80% of them singletons; the top ten hold roughly 17%. Sequencing used PBMCs, obtained before anti-PD-1 treatment. These receptors were taken from a human donor with basal cell carcinoma.

A single count supports this clone. This chain joins TRBV7-9 and TRBJ1-1, with D maybe TRBD1 (6 bases). Germline V gene sequence: CDR1 SEHNR, CDR2 FQNEAQ (reference sequence). This CDR3 comprises 16 residues. V gave up 6 bases and J gave up 5 bases, with 22 bases separating them. In DNA form, the CDR3 reads TGTGCCAGCAGTCCCATGGGGGGGCTCGGGGGAACTGAAGCTTTCTTT. It codes for CASSPMGGLGGTEAFF.

V usage is TRBV10-3 and J usage is TRBJ1-5; tentative D call: TRBD1 (5 bases). V lost 6 bases, J lost 0 bases, and 12 bases lay in between. CDR1 is ENHRY and CDR2 is SYGVKD in the germline V gene. The CDR3 is made up of 15 amino acids. CDR3 region: CAISPGLNSNQPQHF. The CDR3, as DNA: TGTGCCATCAGCCCGGGACTCAATAGCAATCAGCCCCAGCATTTT.

The J gene is TRBJ1-1, the V gene TRBV9; D is perhaps TRBD1 (5 bases). This CDR3 spans 14 amino acids. Trimming left V 0 bases short and J 7 bases short, with 13 bases between. CDR1 and CDR2 (germline): SGDLS, YYNGEE. CDR3 DNA: TGTGCCAGCAGCGTAGGACAGTCTCTCGATGAAGCTTTCTTT. It is translated as CASSVGQSLDEAFF.

The V and J genes are TRBV4-1 and TRBJ1-1; maybe TRBD1 (5 bases). From germline, CDR1 is MGHRA and CDR2 YSYEKL. CDR3 size: 16 residues. The V gene lost 1 base and the J gene lost 1 base, with 13 bases spanning the gap. The DNA of the CDR3 is TGCGCCAGCAGCCAAGTTCTTTCCACAGGGAACACTGAAGCTTTCTTT. Protein product: CASSQVLSTGNTEAFF.

This clone came up a few times. The chain uses TRBV5-1 and TRBJ2-5; 11 bases map to TRBD1. With 0 bases clipped from V and 4 bases from J, the junction kept 8 bases outside the gene matches. CDR1 and CDR2 from the germline V gene are SGHRS and YFSETQ. This CDR3 is 17 amino acids long. The CDR3 is CASSLGLGQGVRETQYF. In DNA, the CDR3 is TGCGCCAGCAGCTTGGGGCTGGGACAGGGGGTTAGAGAGACCCAGTACTTC.

The genes are TRBV2 and TRBJ2-5; weak D call: TRBD1 (5 bases). Germline loops: CDR1 SNHLY, CDR2 FYNNEI. This CDR3 has 14 amino acids. V dropped 4 bases and J dropped 9 bases, with 18 bases sitting between them. The CDR3 loop is CASSVLTGEGAQYF. The CDR3 coding sequence is TGTGCCAGCAGTGTTTTGACCGGTGAAGGGGCCCAGTACTTC.

This clone was counted only a few times. CDR3 bases: TGTGCCAGCAGGCGGCTGGCGGGACAGGAAGTGAGCGGCTACACCTTC. Its protein product is CASRRLAGQEVSGYTF. V gene TRBV5-6 combines with J gene TRBJ1-2; 8 nucleotides match TRBD1. CDR1 SGHDT and CDR2 YYEEEE come from the germline V gene. CDR3 size: 16 residues. V gave up 5 bases and J gave up 8 bases; unmatched junction bases: 17.